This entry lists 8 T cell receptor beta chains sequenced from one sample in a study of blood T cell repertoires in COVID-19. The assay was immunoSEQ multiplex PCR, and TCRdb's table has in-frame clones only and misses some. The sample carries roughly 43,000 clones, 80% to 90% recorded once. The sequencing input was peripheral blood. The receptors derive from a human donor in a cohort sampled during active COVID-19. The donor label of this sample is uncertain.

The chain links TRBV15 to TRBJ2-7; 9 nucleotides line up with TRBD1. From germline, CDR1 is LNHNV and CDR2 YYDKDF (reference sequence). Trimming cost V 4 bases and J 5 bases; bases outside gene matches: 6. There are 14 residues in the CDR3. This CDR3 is CATSIPTGGDEQYF. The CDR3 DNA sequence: TGTGCCACCAGCATACCGACAGGGGGAGACGAGCAGTACTTC. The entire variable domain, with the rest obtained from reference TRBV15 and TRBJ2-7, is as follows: DAMVIQNPRYQVTQFGKPVTLSCSQTLNHNVMYWYQQKSSQAPKLLFHYYDKDFNNEADTPDNFQSRRPNTSFCFLDIRSPGLGDTAMYLCATSIPTGGDEQYFGPGTRLTVT.

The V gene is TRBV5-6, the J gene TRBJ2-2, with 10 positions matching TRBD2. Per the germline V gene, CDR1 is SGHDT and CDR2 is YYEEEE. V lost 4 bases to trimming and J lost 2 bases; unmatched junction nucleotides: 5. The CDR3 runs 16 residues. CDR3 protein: CASSRGLATNTGELFF. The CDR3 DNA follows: TGTGCCAGCAGCCGGGGACTAGCGACTAACACCGGGGAGCTGTTTTTT.

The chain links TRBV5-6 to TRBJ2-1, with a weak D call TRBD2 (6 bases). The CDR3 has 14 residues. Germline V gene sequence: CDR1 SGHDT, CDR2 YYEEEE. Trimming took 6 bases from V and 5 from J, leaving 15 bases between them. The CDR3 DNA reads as TGTGCCAGCAACCTCCGGGGGTATGACAATGAGCAGTTCTTC. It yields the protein CASNLRGYDNEQFF.

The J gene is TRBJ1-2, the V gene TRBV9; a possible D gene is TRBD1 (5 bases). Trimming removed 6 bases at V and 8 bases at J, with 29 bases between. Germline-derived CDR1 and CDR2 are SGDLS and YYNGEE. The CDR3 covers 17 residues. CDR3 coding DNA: TGTGCCAGCACCCTAAAAAGTGGCAGGGTCGGATCCGACGGCTACACCTTC. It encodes CASTLKSGRVGSDGYTF.

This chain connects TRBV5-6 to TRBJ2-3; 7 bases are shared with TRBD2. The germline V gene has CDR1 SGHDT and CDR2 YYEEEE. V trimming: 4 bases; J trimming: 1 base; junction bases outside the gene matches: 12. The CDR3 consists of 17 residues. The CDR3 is CASSPGGRSGGTDTQYF. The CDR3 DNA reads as TGTGCCAGCAGCCCAGGAGGGCGGAGCGGGGGCACAGATACGCAGTATTTT.

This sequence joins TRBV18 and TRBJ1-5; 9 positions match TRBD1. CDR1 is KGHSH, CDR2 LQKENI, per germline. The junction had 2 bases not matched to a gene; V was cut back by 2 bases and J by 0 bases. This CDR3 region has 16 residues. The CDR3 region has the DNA TGTGCCAGCTCACCAGACAGGGGGAGTAGCAATCAGCCCCAGCATTTT. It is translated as CASSPDRGSSNQPQHF. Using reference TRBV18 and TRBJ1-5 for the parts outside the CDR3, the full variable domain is NAGVMQNPRHLVRRRGQEARLRCSPMKGHSHVYWYRQLPEEGLKFMVYLQKENIIDESGMPKERFSAEFPKEGPSILRIQQVVRGDSAAYFCASSPDRGSSNQPQHFGDGTRLSIL.

In nucleotides, the CDR3 is TGTGCCTGGAGTGTGAACAGAAAAGAGACCCAGTACTTC. Its protein is CAWSVNRKETQYF. The rearrangement joins TRBV30 to TRBJ2-5, with no clear D. Between the trimmed V and J ends, which lost 0 bases and 3 bases, there was a span of 8 bases. This CDR3 region has 13 residues. Per the germline V gene, CDR1 is GTSNPN and CDR2 is SVGIG (reference sequence).

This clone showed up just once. The CDR3 DNA follows: TGTGCCAGCAGCCCCTCCCCCTACGAGCAGTACTTC. Translating gives CASSPSPYEQYF. The rearrangement joins TRBV3-1 (or the pseudogene TRBV3-2) to TRBJ2-7; D is ambiguous. This CDR3 is built from 12 residues. V lost 4 bases and J lost 2, with 6 bases in between. Germline CDR1 is LGHDT and CDR2 is YNNKEL (reference sequence).